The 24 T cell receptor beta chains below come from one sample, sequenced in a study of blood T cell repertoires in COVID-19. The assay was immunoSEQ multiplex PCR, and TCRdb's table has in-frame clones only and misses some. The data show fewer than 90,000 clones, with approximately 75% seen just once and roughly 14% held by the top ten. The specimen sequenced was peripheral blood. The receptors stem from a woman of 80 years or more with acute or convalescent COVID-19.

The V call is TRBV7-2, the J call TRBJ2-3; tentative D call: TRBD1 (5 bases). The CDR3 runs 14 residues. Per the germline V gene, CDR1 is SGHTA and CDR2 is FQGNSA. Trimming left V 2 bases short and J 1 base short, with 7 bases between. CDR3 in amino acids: CASSLTRGTDTQYF. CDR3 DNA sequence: TGTGCCAGCAGCTTAACCAGGGGCACAGATACGCAGTATTTT. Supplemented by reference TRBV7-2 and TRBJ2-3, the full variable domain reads GAGVSQSPSNKVTEKGKDVELRCDPISGHTALYWYRQSLGQGLEFLIYFQGNSAPDKSGLPSDRFSAERTGGSVSTLTIQRTQQEDSAVYLCASSLTRGTDTQYFGPGTRLTVL.

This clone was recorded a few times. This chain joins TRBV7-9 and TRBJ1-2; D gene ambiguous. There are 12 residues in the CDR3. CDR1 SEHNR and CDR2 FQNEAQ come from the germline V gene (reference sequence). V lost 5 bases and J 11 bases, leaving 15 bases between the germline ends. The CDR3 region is CASSPRDSRYTF. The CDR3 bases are TGTGCCAGCAGCCCCCGGGATTCTAGATACACCTTC.

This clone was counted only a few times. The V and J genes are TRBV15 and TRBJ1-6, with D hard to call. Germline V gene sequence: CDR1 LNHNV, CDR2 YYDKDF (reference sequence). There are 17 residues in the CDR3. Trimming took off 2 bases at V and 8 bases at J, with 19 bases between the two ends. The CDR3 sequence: CATSRSYGFRRDSPLHF. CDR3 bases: TGTGCCACCAGCAGATCCTACGGGTTTCGGCGAGATTCACCCCTCCACTTT.

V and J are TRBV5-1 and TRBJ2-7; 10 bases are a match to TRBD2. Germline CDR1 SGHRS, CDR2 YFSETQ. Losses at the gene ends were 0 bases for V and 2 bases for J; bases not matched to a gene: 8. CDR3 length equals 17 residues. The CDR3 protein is CASSLEASGGGTYEQYF. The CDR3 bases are TGCGCCAGCAGCTTGGAGGCTAGCGGGGGTGGAACCTACGAGCAGTACTTC. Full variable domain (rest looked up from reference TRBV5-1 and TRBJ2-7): KAGVTQTPRYLIKTRGQQVTLSCSPISGHRSVSWYQQTPGQGLQFLFEYFSETQRNKGNFPGRFSGRQFSNSRSEMNVSTLELGDSALYLCASSLEASGGGTYEQYFGPGTRLTVT.

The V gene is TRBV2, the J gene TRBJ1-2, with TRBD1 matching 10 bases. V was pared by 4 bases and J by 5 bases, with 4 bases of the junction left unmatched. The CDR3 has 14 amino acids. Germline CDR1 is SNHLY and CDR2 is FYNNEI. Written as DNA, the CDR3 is TGTGCCAGCAGTGGGGACAGGGGACTTTATGGCTACACCTTC. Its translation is CASSGDRGLYGYTF.

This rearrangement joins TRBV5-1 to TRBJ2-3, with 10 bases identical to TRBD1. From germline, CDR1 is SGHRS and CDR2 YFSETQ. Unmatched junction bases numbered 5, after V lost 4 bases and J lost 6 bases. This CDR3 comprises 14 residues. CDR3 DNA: TGCGCCAGCAGCCGGGGACAGGGGTTTGATACGCAGTATTTT. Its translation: CASSRGQGFDTQYF.

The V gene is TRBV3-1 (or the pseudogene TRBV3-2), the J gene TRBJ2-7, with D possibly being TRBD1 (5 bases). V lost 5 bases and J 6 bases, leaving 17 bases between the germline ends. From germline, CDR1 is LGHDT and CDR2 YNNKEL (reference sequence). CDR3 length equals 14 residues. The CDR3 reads CASSDSSGSGEQYF. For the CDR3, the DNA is TGTGCCAGCAGCGACTCTTCAGGGTCCGGCGAGCAGTACTTC.

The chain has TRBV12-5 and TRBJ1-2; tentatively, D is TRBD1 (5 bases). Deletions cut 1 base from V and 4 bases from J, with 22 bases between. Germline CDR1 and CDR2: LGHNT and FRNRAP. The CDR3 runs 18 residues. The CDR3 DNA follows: TGTGCTAGTGGTTTGGCGGGGGGGGGAAATTCCCCAGCCTATGGCTACACCTTC. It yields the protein CASGLAGGGNSPAYGYTF.

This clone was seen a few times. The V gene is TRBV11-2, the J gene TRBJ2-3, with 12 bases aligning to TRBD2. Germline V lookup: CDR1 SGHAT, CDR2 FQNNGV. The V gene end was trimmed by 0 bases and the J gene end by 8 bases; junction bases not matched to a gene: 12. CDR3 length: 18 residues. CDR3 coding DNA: TGTGCCAGCAGCTTAGATATGGTCGCTAGCGGGGGGGGAGTTACGCAGTATTTT. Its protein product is CASSLDMVASGGGVTQYF.

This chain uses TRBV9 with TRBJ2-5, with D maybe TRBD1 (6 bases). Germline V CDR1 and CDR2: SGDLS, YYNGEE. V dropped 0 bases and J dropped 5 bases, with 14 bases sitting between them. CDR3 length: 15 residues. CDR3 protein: CASSVDSGRGETQYF. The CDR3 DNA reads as TGTGCCAGCAGCGTAGATTCCGGTAGGGGGGAGACCCAGTACTTC.

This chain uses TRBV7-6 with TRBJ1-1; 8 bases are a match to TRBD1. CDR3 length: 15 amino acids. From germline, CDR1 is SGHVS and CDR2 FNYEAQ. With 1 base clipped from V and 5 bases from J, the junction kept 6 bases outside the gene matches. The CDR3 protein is CASSLVDRATTEAFF. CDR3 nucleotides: TGTGCCAGCAGCTTAGTGGACAGGGCGACGACTGAAGCTTTCTTT.

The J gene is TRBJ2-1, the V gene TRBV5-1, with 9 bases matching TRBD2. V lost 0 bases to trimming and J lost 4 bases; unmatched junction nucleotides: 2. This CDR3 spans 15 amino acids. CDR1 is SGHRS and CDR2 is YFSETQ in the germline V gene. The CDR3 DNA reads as TGCGCCAGCAGCTTGGTCGCGGGGGGGTACAATGAGCAGTTCTTC. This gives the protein CASSLVAGGYNEQFF. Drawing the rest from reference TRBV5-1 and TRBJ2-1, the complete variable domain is KAGVTQTPRYLIKTRGQQVTLSCSPISGHRSVSWYQQTPGQGLQFLFEYFSETQRNKGNFPGRFSGRQFSNSRSEMNVSTLELGDSALYLCASSLVAGGYNEQFFGPGTRLTVL.

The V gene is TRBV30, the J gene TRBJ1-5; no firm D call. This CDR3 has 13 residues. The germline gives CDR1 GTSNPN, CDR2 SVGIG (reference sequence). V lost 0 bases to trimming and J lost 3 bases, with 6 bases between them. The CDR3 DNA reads TGTGCCTGGAGTGTACAAGACAATCAGCCCCAGCATTTT. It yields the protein CAWSVQDNQPQHF.

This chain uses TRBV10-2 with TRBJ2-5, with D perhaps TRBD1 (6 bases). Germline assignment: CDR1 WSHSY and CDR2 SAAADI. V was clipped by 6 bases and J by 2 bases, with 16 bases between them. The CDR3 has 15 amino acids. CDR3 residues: CASRGLGGPQETQYF. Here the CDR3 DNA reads TGCGCCAGCAGGGGGTTAGGGGGACCACAAGAGACCCAGTACTTC.

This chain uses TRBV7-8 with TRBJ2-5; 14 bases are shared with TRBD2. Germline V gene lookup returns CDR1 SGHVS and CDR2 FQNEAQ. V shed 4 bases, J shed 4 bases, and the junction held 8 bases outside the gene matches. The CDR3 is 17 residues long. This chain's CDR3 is CASSSRLAGGPGETQYF. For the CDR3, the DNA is TGTGCCAGCAGCTCAAGACTAGCGGGGGGGCCGGGAGAGACCCAGTACTTC.

The CDR3 region has the DNA TGTGCCAGCACGCCAGGGGCCAACACCGGGGAGCTGTTTTTT. Its translation: CASTPGANTGELFF. The chain employs TRBV14 and TRBJ2-2, with TRBD1 as a possible D gene (6 bases). Germline V gene data show CDR1 as SGHDN and CDR2 as FVKESK. V was shortened by 7 bases and J by 2 bases, with 11 bases between the two germline ends. The CDR3 sequence is 14 residues long.

The CDR3 DNA follows: TGTGCCAGCAGGGTTTCGCGAGTTGTCCACTCTGGAAACACCATATATTTT. Translation: CASRVSRVVHSGNTIYF. This chain links TRBV2 with TRBJ1-3; D remains ambiguous. CDR1 SNHLY and CDR2 FYNNEI come from the germline V gene. With 6 bases removed from V and 0 bases from J, the gap between germline ends came to 18 bases. CDR3 size: 17 residues.

CDR3 bases: TGCGCCAGCAGTGACCGAGGACAGATGTCTGGCTACACCTTC. Translated, it gives CASSDRGQMSGYTF. The V call is TRBV10-2, the J call TRBJ1-2; possibly TRBD1 for D (6 bases). Between the trimmed V and J ends, which lost 3 bases and 7 bases, there was a span of 15 bases. CDR3 length: 14 residues. Germline CDR1 WSHSY, CDR2 SAAADI.

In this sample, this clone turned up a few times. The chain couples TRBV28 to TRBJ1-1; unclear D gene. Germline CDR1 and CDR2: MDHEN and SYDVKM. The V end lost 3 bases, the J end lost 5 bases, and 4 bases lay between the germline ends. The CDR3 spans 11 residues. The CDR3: CASSFLTEAFF. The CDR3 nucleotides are TGTGCCAGCAGTTTCCTAACTGAAGCTTTCTTT.

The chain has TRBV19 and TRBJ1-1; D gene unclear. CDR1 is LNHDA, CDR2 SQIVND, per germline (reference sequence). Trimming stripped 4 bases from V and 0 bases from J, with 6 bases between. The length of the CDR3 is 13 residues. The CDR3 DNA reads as TGTGCCAGTAGTAAGAGGATGAACACTGAAGCTTTCTTT. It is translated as CASSKRMNTEAFF.

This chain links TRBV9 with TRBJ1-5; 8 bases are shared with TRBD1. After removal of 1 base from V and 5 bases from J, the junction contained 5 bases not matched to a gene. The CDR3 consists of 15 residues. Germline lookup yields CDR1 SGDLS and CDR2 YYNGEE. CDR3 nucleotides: TGTGCCAGCAGCGTAATGCCGGACAGGGATCAGCCCCAGCATTTT. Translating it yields CASSVMPDRDQPQHF.

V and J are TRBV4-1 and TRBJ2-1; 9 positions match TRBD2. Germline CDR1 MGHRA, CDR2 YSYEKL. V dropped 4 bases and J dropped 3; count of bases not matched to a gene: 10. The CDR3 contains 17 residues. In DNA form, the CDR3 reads TGCGCCAGCAGCCTCAAGATGGGTAGCGGGGGCTACAATGAGCAGTTCTTC. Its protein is CASSLKMGSGGYNEQFF.

This CDR3 is CAISATSTGGNYGYTF. The CDR3 DNA sequence: TGTGCCATCAGTGCTACCTCGACGGGCGGGAATTATGGCTACACCTTC. This chain uses TRBV10-3 with TRBJ1-2; D is unresolved. Deletions cut 4 bases from V and 5 bases from J, with 20 bases between. The CDR3 totals 16 residues. The germline V gene encodes CDR1 ENHRY and CDR2 SYGVKD.

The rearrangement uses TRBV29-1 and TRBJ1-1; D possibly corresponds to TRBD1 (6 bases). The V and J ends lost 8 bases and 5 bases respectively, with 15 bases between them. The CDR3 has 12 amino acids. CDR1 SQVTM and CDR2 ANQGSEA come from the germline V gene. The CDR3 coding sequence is TGCAGCACGGCCAGGGGTGGGACTGAAGCTTTCTTT. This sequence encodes CSTARGGTEAFF.